This is a list of T cell receptor beta chains from one sample in a study of CD8+ T cells in alopecia areata. Sequenced by immunoSEQ multiplex PCR; TCRdb stores in-frame clones only, minus some. The sample contains some 100,000 clones, 35% to 40% of which appear only once. Material: CD4+ T cells sorted from blood. The source is a human donor with alopecia areata. The CDR3 runs from the conserved cysteine through the conserved F or W. The order of the fields is clone size, J gene, D gene, V gene, CDR3 DNA, CDR3 protein. D genes are given only for firm matches. For some rows the clone size is stated as once, few or many, or as a class when expanded; others skip it.

>NA|TRBJ2-7|TRBD2|TRBV11-2
TGTGCCAGCAGCCCTCATAGCGGGGCGCCCTCCTACGAGCAGTACTTC
CASSPHSGAPSYEQYF
>many|TRBJ2-5|NA|TRBV19
TGTGCCAGTAGTATGGGAGAGCGGGAGACCCAGTACTTC
CASSMGERETQYF
>few|TRBJ2-2|TRBD1|TRBV29-1
TGCAGCGCAGGCTTCCGGGACAGGGCCACCGGGGAGCTGTTTTTT
CSAGFRDRATGELFF
>NA|TRBJ2-5|NA|TRBV29-1
TGCAGCGTTGATTGGCTACAAGAGACCCAGTACTTC
CSVDWLQETQYF
>many|TRBJ1-2|NA|TRBV23-1
TGCGCCAGCAGTCATAGGGAGGATGGCTACACCTTC
CASSHREDGYTF
>NA|TRBJ2-7|NA|TRBV18
TGTGCCAGCTCACCCCGGGGGAACTACGAGCAGTACTTC
CASSPRGNYEQYF
>NA|TRBJ2-1|TRBD2|TRBV30
TGTGCCTGGAGTGGACTAGCGGGAAATGAGCAGTTCTTC
CAWSGLAGNEQFF
>NA|TRBJ2-5|TRBD1|TRBV7-2
TGTGCCAGCAGCTTGACAGGGAACCAAGAGACCCAGTACTTC
CASSLTGNQETQYF
>few|TRBJ1-5|NA|TRBV7-2
TGTGCCAGCAGCCCAGGGTTGGAACCCCAGCATTTT
CASSPGLEPQHF
>NA|TRBJ2-2|NA|TRBV7-9
TGTGCCAGTATAGACAGGAATCCTTCCGGGGAGCTGTTTTTT
CASIDRNPSGELFF
>NA|TRBJ2-4|NA|TRBV6-5
TGTGCCAGCAGTCGGGCTGGGACGGAAAAAAACATTCAGTACTTC
CASSRAGTEKNIQYF
>NA|TRBJ2-7|NA|TRBV29-1
TGCAGCGTCGGGGGACTTTCCTACGAGCAGTACTTC
CSVGGLSYEQYF
>few|TRBJ1-5|NA|TRBV29-1
TGCAGCGCTCAAACAGGGAAAAGTAATCAGCCCCAGCATTTT
CSAQTGKSNQPQHF
>NA|TRBJ2-1|NA|TRBV29-1
TGCAGCGCCCCACTAAGCTCCTACAATGAGCAGTTCTTC
CSAPLSSYNEQFF
>few|TRBJ2-7|NA|TRBV29-1
TGCAGCGTGGCAGTGGGACTTTCCTACGAGCAGTACTTC
CSVAVGLSYEQYF
>NA|TRBJ2-3|TRBD2|TRBV5-1
TGCGCCAGCAGCTTTACTAGCGGGAGGTTGGCAGATACGCAGTATTTT
CASSFTSGRLADTQYF
>NA|TRBJ1-5|NA|TRBV9
TGTGCCAGCAGCGTAGGGGGTTTTGGCCAGCCCCAGCATTTT
CASSVGGFGQPQHF
>NA|TRBJ2-1|TRBD1|TRBV6-5
TGTGCCAGCAGTTACGCCAGGACAGGGAATGAGCAGTTCTTC
CASSYARTGNEQFF
>NA|TRBJ2-7|NA|TRBV7-2
TGTGCCAGCAGCTTAGGACGGTCCTCCAACGAGCAGTACTTC
CASSLGRSSNEQYF
>NA|TRBJ2-5|TRBD1|TRBV5-1
TGCGCCAGCAGCTTGGGGGACAGGGGCGAAGAGACCCAGTACTTC
CASSLGDRGEETQYF
>NA|TRBJ2-7|NA|TRBV28
TGTGCCAGCAGTTTGGGATTCTACGAGCAGTACTTC
CASSLGFYEQYF
>NA|TRBJ2-2|NA|TRBV30
TGTGCCTGGAGTGGCCTCCAGCGGAACACCGGGGAGCTGTTTTTT
CAWSGLQRNTGELFF
>few|TRBJ2-5|NA|TRBV11-2
TGTGCCAGCAGCTTAGGCGGGGACTACCAAGAGACCCAGTACTTC
CASSLGGDYQETQYF
>few|TRBJ2-7|NA|TRBV29-1
TGCAGCGGGTACCGGTCTCCAAACGAGCAGTACTTC
CSGYRSPNEQYF
>few|TRBJ2-1|TRBD2|TRBV28
TGTGCCAGCAGTCCCCGCCGAACTAGCGTTGAGCAGTTCTTC
CASSPRRTSVEQFF
>NA|TRBJ2-2|NA|TRBV2
TGTGCCAGCAGCCTACAGGGCTCCAGCACCGGGGAGCTGTTTTTT
CASSLQGSSTGELFF
>NA|TRBJ1-5|NA|TRBV5-6
TGTGCCAGCAGCTCAGCCGAACAGCCCCAGCATTTT
CASSSAEQPQHF
>once|TRBJ1-3|NA|TRBV30
TGTGCCTGGAGCGGGGGGGGAAACACCATATATTTT
CAWSGGGNTIYF
>NA|TRBJ2-5|NA|TRBV7-3
TGTGCCAGCAGCTTAAACGGAGAGACCCAGTACTTC
CASSLNGETQYF
>once|TRBJ2-7|NA|TRBV30
TGTGCCTGGAGATGGCAGTTCTACGAGCAGTACTTC
CAWRWQFYEQYF
>few|TRBJ2-2|NA|TRBV7-9
TGTGCCAGCAGCTCTCCCGGGGGTCGGACCGGGGAGCTGTTTTTT
CASSSPGGRTGELFF
>NA|TRBJ2-7|TRBD2|TRBV30
TGTGCCTGGAGTCTTCTAGCGGGAGACGAGCAGTACTTC
CAWSLLAGDEQYF
>NA|TRBJ1-1|NA|TRBV7-6
TGTGCCAGCAGCTTGGCCATGAACACTGAAGCTTTCTTT
CASSLAMNTEAFF
>few|TRBJ2-4|NA|TRBV5-5
TGTGCCAGCAGCTTGTACGGTCAAAACATTCAGTACTTC
CASSLYGQNIQYF
>few|TRBJ1-1|NA|TRBV29-1
TGCAGCGTTGAACAGAGCCAACGGGGCACTGAAGCTTTCTTT
CSVEQSQRGTEAFF
>NA|TRBJ1-2|TRBD1|TRBV5-1
TGCGCCAGCAGCGATAGACAGGGGGCCAGCGGCTACACCTTC
CASSDRQGASGYTF
>NA|TRBJ2-2|TRBD1|TRBV30
TGTGCCTGGAGACTCCCAGGGGGCGCGGCCACCGGGGAGCTGTTTTTT
CAWRLPGGAATGELFF
>NA|TRBJ2-1|TRBD1|TRBV29-1
TGCAGCGGACGACAGGGGTTGGGGACTGAGCAGTTCTTC
CSGRQGLGTEQFF
>NA|TRBJ2-1|TRBD1|TRBV5-1
TGCGCCAGCAGCTTGGGGGACAGGGAGGATGAGCAGTTCTTC
CASSLGDREDEQFF
>NA|TRBJ2-1|NA|TRBV29-1
TGCAGCGCCGGGGAGGCCTACAATGAGCAGTTCTTC
CSAGEAYNEQFF
>NA|TRBJ2-7|NA|TRBV5-6
TGTGCCAGCAGCTCGACAGCAGCCTACGAGCAGTACTTC
CASSSTAAYEQYF
>NA|TRBJ2-7|NA|TRBV7-9
TGTGCCAGCAGCCTCCTCAGGGATACCTACGAGCAGTACTTC
CASSLLRDTYEQYF
>NA|TRBJ2-3|TRBD2|TRBV7-2
TGTGCCAGCAGCCCGACTAGCGAGGGAACAGATACGCAGTATTTT
CASSPTSEGTDTQYF
>NA|TRBJ2-1|NA|TRBV18
TGTGCCAGCTCACCAATGGCGGGCTACAATGAGCAGTTCTTC
CASSPMAGYNEQFF
>NA|TRBJ1-5|NA|TRBV29-1
TGCAGCGTTGGGGAGACACGTCAGCCCCAGCATTTT
CSVGETRQPQHF
>NA|TRBJ1-2|NA|TRBV29-1
TGCAGCGTTGCGGGCTCGAACTATGGCTACACCTTC
CSVAGSNYGYTF
>few|TRBJ2-7|TRBD2|TRBV29-1
TGCAGCGTAGGACTAGCGGGGGCCTCATACGAGCAGTACTTC
CSVGLAGASYEQYF
>few|TRBJ2-1|NA|TRBV28
TGTGCCAGCAGTACCAGACTAGTCAATGAGCAGTTCTTC
CASSTRLVNEQFF
>NA|TRBJ2-3|TRBD2|TRBV11-1
TGTGCCAGCAGCTTAGAAGCGGGAGTCACAGATACGCAGTATTTT
CASSLEAGVTDTQYF
>few|TRBJ1-1|NA|TRBV7-9
TGTGCCAGCAGCTCCGCCCCCGCAGGGGAGGACACTGAAGCTTTCTTT
CASSSAPAGEDTEAFF
>NA|TRBJ2-7|NA|TRBV5-1
TGCGCCAGCAGCTTGGGTGGCTACGAGCAGTACTTC
CASSLGGYEQYF
>NA|TRBJ2-7|TRBD1|TRBV5-1
TGCGCCAGCAGCCAGCGGGACAGGGGAGCCGAGCAGTACTTC
CASSQRDRGAEQYF
>NA|TRBJ2-5|TRBD1|TRBV7-8
TGTGCCAGCAGCCCCTCGACCAAGACAGGGAGATGGGAGACCCAGTACTTC
CASSPSTKTGRWETQYF
>few|TRBJ2-7|NA|TRBV6-5
TGTGCCGCCTGGTCTCCGGGACGTTCTTACGAGCAGTACTTC
CAAWSPGRSYEQYF
>NA|TRBJ2-2|NA|TRBV6-5
TGTGCCAGCAGTTACGATCGGGCAGCCGGGGAGCTGTTTTTT
CASSYDRAAGELFF